The 8 T cell receptor beta chains below were found in one sample sequenced in a study of cytomegalovirus exposure and HLA in healthy donors. 13 Jbeta primers and 60 Vbeta primers were used for the PCR. Produced via immunoSEQ multiplex PCR; TCRdb's table is partial and in-frame only. The data contain about 160,000 clones, approximately 88% of them singletons. Sequencing input: PBMCs. Source of these receptors: a boy between 2 and 10 years old in good health and CMV-seronegative.

The V gene is TRBV11-2, the J gene TRBJ2-3; tentatively, D is TRBD2 (5 bases). This CDR3 has 15 amino acids. Trimming stripped 5 bases from V and 4 bases from J, with 16 bases between. The germline V gene has CDR1 SGHAT and CDR2 FQNNGV. The CDR3 loop reads CASSPAGGWSDTQYF. The CDR3 bases are TGTGCCAGCAGCCCGGCGGGTGGATGGTCAGATACGCAGTATTTT. The full variable domain, with the rest looked up from reference TRBV11-2 and TRBJ2-3, is EAGVAQSPRYKIIEKRQSVAFWCNPISGHATLYWYQQILGQGPKLLIQFQNNGVVDDSQLPKDRFSAERLKGVDSTLKIQPAKLEDSAVYLCASSPAGGWSDTQYFGPGTRLTVL.

The V and J genes are TRBV10-3 and TRBJ2-3; D is perhaps TRBD2 (6 bases). CDR3 length: 17 residues. In germline, CDR1 is ENHRY, CDR2 SYGVKD. Trimming removed 2 bases at V and 0 bases at J, with 15 bases between. The CDR3 DNA sequence: TGTGCCATCAGTGAGCCCCCCAGGGAGGCTAGCACAGATACGCAGTATTTT. Translating it yields CAISEPPREASTDTQYF.

The chain carries TRBV28 and TRBJ1-2; D uncertain. V was trimmed by 3 bases and J by 5 bases, leaving 7 bases between them. The germline V gene encodes CDR1 MDHEN and CDR2 SYDVKM. The CDR3 contains 12 residues. In DNA, the CDR3 is TGTGCCAGCAGTTTTGACTCATATGGCTACACCTTC. Translated: CASSFDSYGYTF.

The chain recombines TRBV10-3 with TRBJ2-2, with 8 nucleotides matching TRBD1. The V segment lost 8 bases and the J segment 6 bases; nucleotides outside the gene matches: 2. CDR1 is ENHRY, CDR2 SYGVKD, per germline. The CDR3 extends over 12 amino acids. This CDR3 is CAIGTGSGELFF. DNA of the CDR3: TGTGCCATCGGGACAGGTTCCGGGGAGCTGTTTTTT.

V gene TRBV5-8 combines with J gene TRBJ2-5; TRBD2 might be the D (5 bases). CDR1 is SGHTS and CDR2 is YDEGEE in the germline V gene. The length of the CDR3 is 13 residues. V lost 1 base and J lost 5, with 9 bases in between. The CDR3 DNA follows: TGTGCCAGCAGCTTGCGAGGGCAGGAGACCCAGTACTTC. It is translated as CASSLRGQETQYF.

The chain is built from TRBV21-1 and TRBJ2-5; TRBD2 is the table's D call and was not checked against the DNA. TRBV21-1 is an annotated pseudogene. CDR3 length: 15 amino acids. The DNA of the CDR3 is TGTGCCAGCAGCAAAGTCTGGCGGAACCAAGAGACCCAGTACTTC. Residues: CASSKVWRNQETQYF.

V and J are TRBV10-2 and TRBJ2-6; D is unclear. The V gene's germline CDR1 is WSHSY and CDR2 SAAADI. Trimming pared 0 bases from V and 4 bases from J, leaving 13 bases between. The CDR3 has 17 residues. CDR3 DNA: TGCGCCAGCAGTGAGTCGATTCCGGCGGTGGGGGCCAACGTCCTGACTTTC. Translated: CASSESIPAVGANVLTF.

The chain joins TRBV7-6 to TRBJ2-5; 7 bases agree with TRBD2. The length of the CDR3 is 17 residues. With V trimmed by 2 bases and J by 4 bases, 13 bases remained unmatched. Germline loops: CDR1 SGHVS, CDR2 FNYEAQ. The CDR3 reads CASSLIGTGGARETQYF. For the CDR3, the DNA is TGTGCCAGCAGCTTAATTGGAACGGGAGGCGCCCGAGAGACCCAGTACTTC.